This T cell receptor (beta chain) was documented in a study of T-cell memory formation after mild COVID-19. Note on this clonotype: The junction differs from germline at one of its ends, possibly a read error.

Germline V lookup: CDR1 SSHAT, CDR2 FNYEAQ (reference sequence). CDR3 length: 14 residues. TCRdb reanalysed the 5' RACE reads using MiXCR and keeps one entry per CDR3 protein. Of 200,000 or so distinct CDR3 sequences listed, about 16% were seen once; the top ten hold 2.4%. Material for sequencing was PBMCs or a T cell subset sorted from them (not recorded which). This sequence originates from an adult woman who had mild COVID-19 (a few samples of this study predate the infection). Cell type and time point are not known. The chain employs TRBV7-7 and TRBJ2-2, with D unclear. The CDR3 sequence: CASSSQVNTGELFF. The CDR3 DNA reads as TGTGCTAGCAGCTCGCAAGTGAACACCGGGGAGCTGTTTTTT.